These T cell receptor beta chains were read from a single sample in a study of patients and donors after allogeneic stem cell transplantation. TCRdb independently ran MiXCR on the RT-PCR reads; one entry per CDR3 protein. The sample yields 150,000 to 200,000 distinct CDR3 sequences, approximately 24% seen once. Material: blood, either unsorted or a sorted T cell fraction (not recorded which). These receptors were taken from a human donor who was either an allogeneic HSCT recipient or a stem cell or donor lymphocyte infusion donor (not recorded which). It is not recorded whose cells these are; they may come from a transplant donor. CDR3s include the opening cysteine and the closing phenylalanine or tryptophan. D genes are given only for firm matches. For some rows the clone size is stated as once, few or many, or as a class when expanded; others skip it.

TRBD1	TRBV5-6	TRBJ2-5	-	TGTGCCAGCAGCCTAACGCAGGGGGCACAAGAGACCCAGTACTTC	CASSLTQGAQETQYF
-	TRBV10-3	TRBJ2-7	once	TGTGCCATCAGTGAGAGGGGAGGATACGAGCAGTACTTC	CAISERGGYEQYF
-	TRBV28	TRBJ1-1	few	TGTGCCAGCAGTTTCTCCCCAGGGGAAGTAAACACTGAAGCTTTCTTT	CASSFSPGEVNTEAFF
TRBD1	TRBV6-1	TRBJ1-2	few	TGTGCCAGCATCCGGGACAGGGGGCAGGTGAACTATGGCTACACCTTC	CASIRDRGQVNYGYTF
TRBD2	TRBV5-1	TRBJ2-3	-	TGCGCCAGCAGCTTGGCACTAGCGGCTAGCACAGATACGCAGTATTTT	CASSLALAASTDTQYF
TRBD1	TRBV20-1	TRBJ1-2	-	TGCAGTGCTCTTGACCGGGACAGCTATAACTATGGCTACACCTTC	CSALDRDSYNYGYTF
TRBD2	TRBV6-5	TRBJ2-3	-	TGTGCCAGCAGGCCCACTAGCGGGAGCGCAGATACGCAGTATTTT	CASRPTSGSADTQYF
-	TRBV5-1	TRBJ2-2	-	TGCGCCAGCAGCCGAGTGGGGTACGACACCGGGGAGCTGTTTTTT	CASSRVGYDTGELFF
-	TRBV7-9	TRBJ1-1	few	TGTGCCAGCAGCTCCCGGACCCTGAACACTGAAGCTTTCTTT	CASSSRTLNTEAFF
TRBD1	TRBV29-1	TRBJ1-2	many	TGCAGCGCCGGGACAGCTTTCTATGGCTACACCTTC	CSAGTAFYGYTF
-	TRBV4-3	TRBJ2-1	-	TGCGCCAGCAGCCAGAGGTACGGGAATGAGCAGTTCTTC	CASSQRYGNEQFF
-	TRBV5-1	TRBJ1-1	few	TGCGCCAGCAGCTGGGGGGACACGGTGAACACTGAAGCTTTCTTT	CASSWGDTVNTEAFF
-	TRBV30	TRBJ1-1	many	TGTGCCTGGATTACTCGTGTCCTGAACACTGAAGCTTTCTTT	CAWITRVLNTEAFF
-	TRBV12-3/TRBV12-4	TRBJ1-2	few	TGTGCCAGCAGTCCCCGACAGGCCGGCTACACCTTC	CASSPRQAGYTF
-	TRBV5-1	TRBJ1-3	few	TGCGCCAGCAGCTTGGCCGGCAGAGGCGGAAACACCATATATTTT	CASSLAGRGGNTIYF
-	TRBV12-3/TRBV12-4	TRBJ2-2	-	TGTGCCAGCCCCCCCCCGGGACCGACGAACACCGGGGAGCTGTTTTTT	CASPPPGPTNTGELFF
-	TRBV3-1	TRBJ2-5	few	TGTGCCAGCAGCCAACGGGGTCAAGAGACCCAGTACTTC	CASSQRGQETQYF